Below are 2 T cell receptor beta chains sequenced from a single sample in a study of blood T cell repertoires in COVID-19. This table comes from immunoSEQ multiplex PCR, and its TCRdb copy is limited to in-frame clones, with some not included. The sample carries fewer than 200,000 clones, around 77% recorded once. The source material was peripheral blood. These receptors originate from a man between 65 and 85 years old with active or convalescent COVID-19.

The rearrangement links TRBV3-1 (or the pseudogene TRBV3-2) to TRBJ2-7, with TRBD1 matching over 9 bases. In germline, CDR1 is LGHDT, CDR2 YNNKEL (reference sequence). V lost 1 base and J lost 5; bases outside the gene matches: 6. The CDR3 runs 15 residues. The CDR3 sequence: CASSQGDRVSNEQYF. CDR3 nucleotides: TGTGCCAGCAGCCAAGGGGACAGGGTGTCCAACGAGCAGTACTTC.

The V gene is TRBV12-3 or TRBV12-4, the J gene TRBJ2-5; a possible D gene is TRBD1 (6 bases). The ends were cut back, 6 bases at V and 3 bases at J, with 8 bases in the middle. The CDR3 is made up of 12 amino acids. CDR3 sequence: CASRNREETQYF. In nucleotides, the CDR3 is TGTGCCAGCAGAAACAGGGAAGAGACCCAGTACTTC.